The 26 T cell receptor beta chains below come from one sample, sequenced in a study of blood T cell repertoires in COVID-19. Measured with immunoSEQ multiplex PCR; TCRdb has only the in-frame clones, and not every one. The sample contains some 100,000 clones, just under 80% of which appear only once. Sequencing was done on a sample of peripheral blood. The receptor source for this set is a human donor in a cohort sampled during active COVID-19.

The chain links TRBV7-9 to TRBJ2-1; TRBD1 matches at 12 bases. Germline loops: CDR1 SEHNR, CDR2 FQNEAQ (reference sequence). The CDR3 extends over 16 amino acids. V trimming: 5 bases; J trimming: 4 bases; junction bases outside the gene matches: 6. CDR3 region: CASSPPGQGAYNEQFF. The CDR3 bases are TGTGCCAGCAGCCCGCCGGGACAGGGGGCGTACAATGAGCAGTTCTTC. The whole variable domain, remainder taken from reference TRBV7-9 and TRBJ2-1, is DTGVSQNPRHKITKRGQNVTFRCDPISEHNRLYWYRQTLGQGPEFLTYFQNEAQLEKSRLLSDRFSAERPKGSFSTLEIQRTEQGDSAMYLCASSPPGQGAYNEQFFGPGTRLTVL.

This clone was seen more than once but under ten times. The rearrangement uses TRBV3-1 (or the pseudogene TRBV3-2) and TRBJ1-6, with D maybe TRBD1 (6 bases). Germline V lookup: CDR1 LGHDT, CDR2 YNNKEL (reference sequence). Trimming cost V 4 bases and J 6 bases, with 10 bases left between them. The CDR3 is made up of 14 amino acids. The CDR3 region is CASSPGTRNSPLHF. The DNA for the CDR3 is TGTGCCAGCAGCCCCGGGACACGTAATTCACCCCTCCACTTT.

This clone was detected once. The CDR3 DNA follows: TGTGCCAGCAGTTACGTGGGGGCCCGGGGCACTGAAGCTTTCTTT. Protein: CASSYVGARGTEAFF. The chain carries TRBV6-6 and TRBJ1-1, with TRBD1 as a possible D gene (6 bases). V was pared by 2 bases and J by 4 bases, with 14 bases between. Germline V gene data show CDR1 as MNHNY and CDR2 as SVGAGI (reference sequence). This CDR3 has 15 residues.

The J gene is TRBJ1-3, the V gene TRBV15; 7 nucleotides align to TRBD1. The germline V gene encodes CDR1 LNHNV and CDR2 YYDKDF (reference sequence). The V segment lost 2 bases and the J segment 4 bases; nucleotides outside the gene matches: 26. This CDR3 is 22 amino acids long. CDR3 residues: CATSRTLQGMGQRGKDGNTIYF. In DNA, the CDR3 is TGTGCCACCAGCAGAACCCTCCAAGGGATGGGACAGCGGGGGAAGGACGGAAACACCATATATTTT.

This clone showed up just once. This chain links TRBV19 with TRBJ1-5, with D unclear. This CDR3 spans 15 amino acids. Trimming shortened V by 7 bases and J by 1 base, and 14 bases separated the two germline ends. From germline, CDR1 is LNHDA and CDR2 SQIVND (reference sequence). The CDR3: CASTALPLSNQPQHF. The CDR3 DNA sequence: TGTGCCAGTACTGCCCTCCCCCTAAGCAATCAGCCCCAGCATTTT.

The CDR3 nucleotides read TGTGCCAGCAGCGAGACTAGCGCTTCCTACAATGAGCAGTTCTTC. It encodes CASSETSASYNEQFF. V usage is TRBV3-1 (or the pseudogene TRBV3-2) and J usage is TRBJ2-1, with 8 positions matching TRBD2. The CDR3 is 15 residues long. Germline V gives CDR1 LGHDT, CDR2 YNNKEL (reference sequence). The junction had 4 bases not matched to a gene; V was cut back by 5 bases and J by 1 base.

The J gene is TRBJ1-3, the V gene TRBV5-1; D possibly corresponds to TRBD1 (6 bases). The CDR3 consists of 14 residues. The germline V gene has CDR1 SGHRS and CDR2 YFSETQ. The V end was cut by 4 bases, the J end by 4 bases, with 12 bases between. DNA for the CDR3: TGCGCCAGCAGCCCTACAGGGCACGGAAACACCATATATTTT. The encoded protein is CASSPTGHGNTIYF.

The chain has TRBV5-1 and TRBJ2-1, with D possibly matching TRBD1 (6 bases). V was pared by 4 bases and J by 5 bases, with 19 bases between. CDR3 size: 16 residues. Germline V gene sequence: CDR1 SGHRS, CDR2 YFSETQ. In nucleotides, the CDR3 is TGCGCCAGCAGCCCTGGACAGTACGATATCGACAATGAGCAGTTCTTC. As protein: CASSPGQYDIDNEQFF. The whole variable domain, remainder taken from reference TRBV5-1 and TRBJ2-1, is KAGVTQTPRYLIKTRGQQVTLSCSPISGHRSVSWYQQTPGQGLQFLFEYFSETQRNKGNFPGRFSGRQFSNSRSEMNVSTLELGDSALYLCASSPGQYDIDNEQFFGPGTRLTVL.

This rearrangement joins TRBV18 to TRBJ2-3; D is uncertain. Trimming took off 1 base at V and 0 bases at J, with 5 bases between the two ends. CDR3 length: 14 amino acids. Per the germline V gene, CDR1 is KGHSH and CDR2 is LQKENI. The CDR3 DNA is TGTGCCAGCTCACCACTTATGAGCACAGATACGCAGTATTTT. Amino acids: CASSPLMSTDTQYF.

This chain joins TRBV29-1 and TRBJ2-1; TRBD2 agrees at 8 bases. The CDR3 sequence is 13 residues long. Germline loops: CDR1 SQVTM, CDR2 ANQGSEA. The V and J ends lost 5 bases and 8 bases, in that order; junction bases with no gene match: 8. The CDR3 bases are TGCAGCGTTCGGGCGGGAGGACTCGATGAGCAGTTCTTC. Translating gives CSVRAGGLDEQFF.

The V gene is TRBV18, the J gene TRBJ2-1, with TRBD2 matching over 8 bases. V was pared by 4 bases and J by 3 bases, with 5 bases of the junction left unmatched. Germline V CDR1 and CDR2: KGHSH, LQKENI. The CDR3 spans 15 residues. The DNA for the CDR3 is TGTGCCAGCTCACGGCTAGCGGGCGGCTACAATGAGCAGTTCTTC. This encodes CASSRLAGGYNEQFF. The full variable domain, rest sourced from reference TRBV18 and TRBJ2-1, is NAGVMQNPRHLVRRRGQEARLRCSPMKGHSHVYWYRQLPEEGLKFMVYLQKENIIDESGMPKERFSAEFPKEGPSILRIQQVVRGDSAAYFCASSRLAGGYNEQFFGPGTRLTVL.

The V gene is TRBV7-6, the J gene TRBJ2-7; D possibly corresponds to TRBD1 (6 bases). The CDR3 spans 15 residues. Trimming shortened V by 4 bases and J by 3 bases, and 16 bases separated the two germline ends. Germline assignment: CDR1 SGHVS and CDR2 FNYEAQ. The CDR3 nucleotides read TGTGCCAGCAGCTCCCCCCCGACAGGTATCTACGAGCAGTACTTC. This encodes CASSSPPTGIYEQYF.

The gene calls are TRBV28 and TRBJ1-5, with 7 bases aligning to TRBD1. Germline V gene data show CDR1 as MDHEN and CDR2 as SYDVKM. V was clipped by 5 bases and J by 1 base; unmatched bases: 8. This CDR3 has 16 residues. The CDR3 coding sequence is TGTGCCAGCAGTCCCGAGACAGGGCCGAGCAATCAGCCCCAGCATTTT. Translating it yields CASSPETGPSNQPQHF.

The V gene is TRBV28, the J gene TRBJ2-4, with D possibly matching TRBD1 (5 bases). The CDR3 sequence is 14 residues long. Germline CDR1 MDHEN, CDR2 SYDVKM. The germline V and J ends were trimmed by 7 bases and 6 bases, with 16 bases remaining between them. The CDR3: CASKVRASGNIQYF. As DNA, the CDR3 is TGTGCCAGCAAGGTCAGGGCGTCGGGAAACATTCAGTACTTC.

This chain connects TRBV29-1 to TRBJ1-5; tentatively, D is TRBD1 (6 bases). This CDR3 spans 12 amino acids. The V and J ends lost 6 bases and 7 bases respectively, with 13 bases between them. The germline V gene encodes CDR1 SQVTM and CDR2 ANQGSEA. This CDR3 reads CSVYRTDQPQHF. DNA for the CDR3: TGCAGCGTCTACCGGACAGACCAGCCCCAGCATTTT.

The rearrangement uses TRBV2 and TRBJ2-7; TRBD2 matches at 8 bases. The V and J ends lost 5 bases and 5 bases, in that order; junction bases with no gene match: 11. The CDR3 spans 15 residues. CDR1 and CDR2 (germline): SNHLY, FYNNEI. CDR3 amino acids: CASSSLAGGINEQYF. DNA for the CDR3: TGTGCCAGCAGTTCCCTGGCGGGAGGAATCAACGAGCAGTACTTC.

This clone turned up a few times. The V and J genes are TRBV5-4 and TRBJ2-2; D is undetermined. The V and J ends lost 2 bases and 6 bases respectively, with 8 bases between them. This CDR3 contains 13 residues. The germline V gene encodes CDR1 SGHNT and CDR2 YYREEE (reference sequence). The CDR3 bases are TGTGCCAGCAGCTTCGCGCGGTCCGGGGAGCTGTTTTTT. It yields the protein CASSFARSGELFF.

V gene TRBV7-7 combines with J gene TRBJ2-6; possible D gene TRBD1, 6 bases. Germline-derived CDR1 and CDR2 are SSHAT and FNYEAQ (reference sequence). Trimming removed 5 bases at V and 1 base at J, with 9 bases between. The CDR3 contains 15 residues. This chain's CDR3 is CASSPQGSGANVLTF. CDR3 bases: TGTGCCAGCAGCCCTCAGGGGTCTGGGGCCAACGTCCTGACTTTC.

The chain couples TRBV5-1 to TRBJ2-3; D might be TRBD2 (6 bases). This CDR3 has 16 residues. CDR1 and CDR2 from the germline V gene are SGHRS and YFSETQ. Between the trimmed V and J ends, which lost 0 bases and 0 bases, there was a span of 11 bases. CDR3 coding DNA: TGCGCCAGCAGCTTGGTTGGCGGGGTCAGCACAGATACGCAGTATTTT. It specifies CASSLVGGVSTDTQYF. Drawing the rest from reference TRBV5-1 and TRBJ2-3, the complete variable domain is KAGVTQTPRYLIKTRGQQVTLSCSPISGHRSVSWYQQTPGQGLQFLFEYFSETQRNKGNFPGRFSGRQFSNSRSEMNVSTLELGDSALYLCASSLVGGVSTDTQYFGPGTRLTVL.

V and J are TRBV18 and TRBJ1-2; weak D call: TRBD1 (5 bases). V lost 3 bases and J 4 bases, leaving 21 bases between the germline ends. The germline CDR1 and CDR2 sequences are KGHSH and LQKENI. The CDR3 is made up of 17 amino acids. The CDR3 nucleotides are TGTGCCAGCTCACCCAAGGGGTTCTCCCTATTAAGCTATGGCTACACCTTC. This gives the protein CASSPKGFSLLSYGYTF.

The CDR3 nucleotides read TGTGCCAGCAGCAAAGCGTCCGGACTAGCTCGCAATGAGCAGTTCTTC. This sequence encodes CASSKASGLARNEQFF. The V gene is TRBV21-1, the J gene TRBJ2-1; the table assigns TRBD2, which was not confirmed against the DNA. TRBV21-1 is marked as a pseudogene. The length of the CDR3 is 16 residues.

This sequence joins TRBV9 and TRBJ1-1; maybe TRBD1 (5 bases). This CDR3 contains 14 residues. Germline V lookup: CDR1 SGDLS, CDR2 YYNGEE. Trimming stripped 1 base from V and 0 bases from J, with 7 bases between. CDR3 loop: CASSVTGMNTEAFF. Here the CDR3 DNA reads TGTGCCAGCAGCGTAACAGGCATGAACACTGAAGCTTTCTTT.

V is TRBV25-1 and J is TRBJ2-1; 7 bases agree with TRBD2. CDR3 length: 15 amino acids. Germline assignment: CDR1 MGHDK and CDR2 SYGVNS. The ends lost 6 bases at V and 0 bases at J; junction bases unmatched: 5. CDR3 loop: CASSVTSNSYNEQFF. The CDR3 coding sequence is TGTGCCAGCAGCGTGACTAGCAACTCCTACAATGAGCAGTTCTTC.

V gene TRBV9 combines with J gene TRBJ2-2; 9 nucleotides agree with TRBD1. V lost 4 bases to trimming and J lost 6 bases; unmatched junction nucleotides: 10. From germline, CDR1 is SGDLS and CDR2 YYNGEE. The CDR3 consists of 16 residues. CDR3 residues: CASSPPGQGNAGELFF. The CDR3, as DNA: TGTGCCAGCAGCCCGCCGGGACAGGGAAACGCCGGGGAGCTGTTTTTT.

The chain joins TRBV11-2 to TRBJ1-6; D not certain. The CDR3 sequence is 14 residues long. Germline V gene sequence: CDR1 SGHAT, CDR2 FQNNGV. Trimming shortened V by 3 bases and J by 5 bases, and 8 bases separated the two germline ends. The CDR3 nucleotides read TGTGCCAGCAGCTTGGGGAGCCATAATTCACCCCTCCACTTT. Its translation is CASSLGSHNSPLHF.

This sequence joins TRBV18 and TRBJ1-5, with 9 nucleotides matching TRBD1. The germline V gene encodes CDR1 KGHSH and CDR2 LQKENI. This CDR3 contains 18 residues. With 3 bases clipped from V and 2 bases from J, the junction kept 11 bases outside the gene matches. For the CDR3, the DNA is TGTGCCAGCTCACCGAGGGACAGGGCCAACACAGGCAATCAGCCCCAGCATTTT. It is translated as CASSPRDRANTGNQPQHF.